One and the same sample provided the 20 T cell receptor beta chains below, sequenced in a study of cytomegalovirus exposure and HLA in healthy donors. The PCR ran on 60 Vbeta and 13 Jbeta primers. Sequencing used immunoSEQ multiplex PCR; TCRdb keeps in-frame clones, though not all of them. The sample shows approximately 100,000 clones, roughly 80% of them seen only once. Sequenced: PBMCs. Receptor source: a male donor in good health and CMV-seropositive.

V gene TRBV10-2 combines with J gene TRBJ1-6; 7 nucleotides agree with TRBD1. Germline trimming cut 5 bases from V and 7 bases from J; bases unmatched to any gene: 8. In germline, CDR1 is WSHSY, CDR2 SAAADI. This CDR3 spans 15 amino acids. CDR3 loop: CASSRNTGANSPLHF. The CDR3 region has the DNA TGCGCCAGCAGTCGAAATACAGGGGCGAATTCACCCCTCCACTTT.

This sequence joins TRBV30 and TRBJ1-3; 7 bases are shared with TRBD1. The CDR3 has 15 residues. Germline loops: CDR1 GTSNPN, CDR2 SVGIG (reference sequence). The J segment lost 8 bases and the V segment lost 4 bases, leaving 14 bases of the junction unmatched. CDR3 in amino acids: CAWTPGVGGVHTIYF. CDR3 nucleotides: TGTGCCTGGACCCCAGGTGTAGGGGGCGTCCACACCATATATTTT.

J is TRBJ1-5 and V is TRBV4-2; TRBD1 is a possible D gene (5 bases). The CDR3 loop spans 13 amino acids. Germline V gene sequence: CDR1 LGHNA, CDR2 YNFKEQ. The V and J ends lost 0 bases and 6 bases respectively, with 6 bases between them. CDR3 loop: CASSQDQGQPQHF. DNA of the CDR3: TGTGCCAGCAGCCAAGATCAGGGTCAGCCCCAGCATTTT.

The chain recombines TRBV27 with TRBJ1-2; 10 bases match TRBD1. The CDR3 has 16 residues. The ends lost 6 bases at V and 5 bases at J; junction bases unmatched: 12. Germline V lookup: CDR1 MNHEY, CDR2 SMNVEV (reference sequence). The CDR3 protein is CASSPWTGGNRYGYTF. DNA of the CDR3: TGTGCCAGCAGCCCTTGGACAGGGGGTAATCGTTATGGCTACACCTTC.

This clone appeared many times. This chain connects TRBV5-6 to TRBJ2-5; 10 nucleotides agree with TRBD2. The length of the CDR3 is 15 residues. Per the germline V gene, CDR1 is SGHDT and CDR2 is YYEEEE. With V trimmed by 6 bases and J by 3 bases, 8 bases remained unmatched. CDR3: CASTIQRGGKETQYF. The CDR3 DNA reads as TGTGCCAGCACCATCCAGCGGGGGGGCAAAGAGACCCAGTACTTC.

The gene calls are TRBV27 and TRBJ2-1; 12 bases map to TRBD1. The V and J ends lost 6 bases and 7 bases, in that order; junction bases with no gene match: 7. The CDR3 runs 15 residues. CDR1 and CDR2 from the germline V gene are MNHEY and SMNVEV (reference sequence). Written as DNA, the CDR3 is TGTGCCAGCAGGCCCGGGACAGGGGGCAGGAATGAGCAGTTCTTC. It is translated as CASRPGTGGRNEQFF.

The chain joins TRBV6-1 to TRBJ2-7, with D maybe TRBD2 (7 bases). This CDR3 is built from 14 residues. Germline V gives CDR1 MNHNS, CDR2 SASEGT. V shed 2 bases and J shed 7 bases, with 15 bases lying between them. Here the CDR3 reads CASSEPRGAGEQYF. For the CDR3, the DNA is TGTGCCAGCAGTGAACCACGGGGGGCGGGGGAGCAGTACTTC.

J is TRBJ1-1 and V is TRBV19, with 7 bases identical to TRBD1. The J segment lost 3 bases and the V segment lost 7 bases, leaving 8 bases of the junction unmatched. The CDR3 extends over 14 amino acids. Germline CDR1 and CDR2: LNHDA and SQIVND (reference sequence). The CDR3 here is CASTTLQGYTEAFF. CDR3 DNA: TGTGCCAGTACCACCTTACAGGGGTACACTGAAGCTTTCTTT.

V usage is TRBV5-6 and J usage is TRBJ2-5; 9 bases are a match to TRBD2. CDR1 and CDR2 (germline): SGHDT, YYEEEE. V was clipped by 1 base and J by 5 bases; unmatched bases: 12. CDR3 length equals 17 residues. The CDR3 here is CASSLRRLAVSLETQYF. The DNA for the CDR3 is TGTGCCAGCAGCTTGAGGCGACTAGCGGTTTCTCTGGAGACCCAGTACTTC. The variable domain in full, completed from reference TRBV5-6 and TRBJ2-5, reads DAGVTQSPTHLIKTRGQQVTLRCSPKSGHDTVSWYQQALGQGPQFIFQYYEEEERQRGNFPDRFSGHQFPNYSSELNVNALLLGDSALYLCASSLRRLAVSLETQYFGPGTRLLVL.

V is TRBV9 and J is TRBJ1-1, with 9 positions matching TRBD1. The CDR3 has 18 amino acids. Germline CDR1 SGDLS, CDR2 YYNGEE. V lost 2 bases, J lost 6 bases, and 17 bases stayed unmatched. The CDR3 DNA sequence: TGTGCCAGCAGCGTTGATTTGGGACAGGGAGACCGGGCAGCTGAAGCTTTCTTT. Translation: CASSVDLGQGDRAAEAFF.

The chain is built from TRBV7-9 and TRBJ2-1; 9 nucleotides match TRBD2. V was clipped by 11 bases and J by 5 bases; unmatched bases: 7. The germline gives CDR1 SEHNR, CDR2 FQNEAQ (reference sequence). This CDR3 spans 13 amino acids. The CDR3 DNA reads as TGTGCCGGCCTCCTAGCGGGGAACAATGAGCAGTTCTTC. It translates to CAGLLAGNNEQFF.

This clone showed up just a few times. J is TRBJ1-1 and V is TRBV10-1; 10 bases line up with TRBD1. CDR1 and CDR2 (germline): WNHNN, SYGVQD (reference sequence). CDR3 length: 14 residues. J lost 5 bases, V lost 7 bases, and 7 bases had no gene match. In nucleotides, the CDR3 is TGCGCCAGCACTAGGGACAGGGGAGGAACTGAAGCTTTCTTT. Amino acids: CASTRDRGGTEAFF.

The chain joins TRBV30 to TRBJ1-2, with D perhaps matching TRBD1 (6 bases). Germline assignment: CDR1 GTSNPN and CDR2 SVGIG (reference sequence). The V end lost 2 bases, the J end lost 8 bases, and 18 bases lay between the germline ends. The CDR3 covers 14 residues. The DNA for the CDR3 is TGTGCCTGGAGTCCCCGGGGGGGGGCAAGGGGCTACACCTTC. This gives the protein CAWSPRGGARGYTF.

This clone was seen only a few times. The rearrangement joins TRBV30 to TRBJ1-1, with D possibly matching TRBD1 (6 bases). Trimming took off 4 bases at V and 1 base at J, with 19 bases between the two ends. In germline, CDR1 is GTSNPN, CDR2 SVGIG (reference sequence). The CDR3 spans 16 residues. DNA for the CDR3: TGTGCCTGGACCACCCCCCACAGGGCGAGGAACACTGAAGCTTTCTTT. Translating gives CAWTTPHRARNTEAFF. The whole variable domain, remainder taken from reference TRBV30 and TRBJ1-1, is SQTIHQWPATLVQPVGSPLSLECTVEGTSNPNLYWYRQAAGRGLQLLFYSVGIGQISSEVPQNLSASRPQDRQFILSSKKLLLSDSGFYLCAWTTPHRARNTEAFFGQGTRLTVV.

This chain links TRBV4-1 with TRBJ1-5; 10 positions agree with TRBD1. Germline CDR1 and CDR2: MGHRA and YSYEKL. V shed 3 bases, J shed 10 bases, and the junction held 6 bases outside the gene matches. The CDR3 covers 14 residues. The CDR3 coding sequence is TGCGCCAGCAGCCAGCGACAGGGGGCTCGCCCCCAGCATTTT. This sequence encodes CASSQRQGARPQHF.

This rearrangement joins TRBV28 to TRBJ2-7; D is ambiguous. Germline V CDR1 and CDR2: MDHEN, SYDVKM. V lost 4 bases and J 7 bases, leaving 14 bases between the germline ends. This CDR3 comprises 13 residues. In DNA, the CDR3 is TGTGCCAGCAGTTCAGGCACTGTGGAAGAGCAGTACTTC. As protein: CASSSGTVEEQYF.

The V call is TRBV6-5, the J call TRBJ1-2, with 10 bases that match TRBD1. The CDR3 loop spans 13 amino acids. J was trimmed by 8 bases and V by 6 bases; bases with no gene match: 6. CDR1 and CDR2 (germline): MNHEY, SVGAGI. CDR3 loop: CASRKTGGSGYTF. The CDR3 nucleotides are TGTGCCAGCAGAAAGACAGGGGGCAGCGGCTACACCTTC.

The gene calls are TRBV7-9 and TRBJ2-1; TRBD2 matches at 9 bases. The CDR3 loop spans 15 amino acids. V lost 2 bases and J lost 9; bases outside the gene matches: 8. The germline CDR1 and CDR2 sequences are SEHNR and FQNEAQ (reference sequence). CDR3 protein: CASSLLRGGLGEQFF. The CDR3 DNA is TGTGCCAGCAGCTTATTGCGGGGGGGCTTGGGTGAGCAGTTCTTC.

This chain connects TRBV2 to TRBJ2-2; TRBD1 aligns across 7 bases. J lost 1 base, V lost 6 bases, and 8 bases had no gene match. Germline loops: CDR1 SNHLY, CDR2 FYNNEI. CDR3 length equals 16 residues. The CDR3 DNA reads as TGTGCCAGCAGCCGCTCGGGACAGAGGAACACCGGGGAGCTGTTTTTT. It yields the protein CASSRSGQRNTGELFF.

In this sample, this clone turned up a few times. The gene calls are TRBV30 and TRBJ1-3; D gene ambiguous. The V end lost 0 bases, the J end lost 0 bases, and 9 bases lay between the germline ends. Germline V gene data show CDR1 as GTSNPN and CDR2 as SVGIG (reference sequence). CDR3 length: 15 residues. In DNA, the CDR3 is TGTGCCTGGAGTGTTCAGGCCTTCTCTGGAAACACCATATATTTT. It is translated as CAWSVQAFSGNTIYF.